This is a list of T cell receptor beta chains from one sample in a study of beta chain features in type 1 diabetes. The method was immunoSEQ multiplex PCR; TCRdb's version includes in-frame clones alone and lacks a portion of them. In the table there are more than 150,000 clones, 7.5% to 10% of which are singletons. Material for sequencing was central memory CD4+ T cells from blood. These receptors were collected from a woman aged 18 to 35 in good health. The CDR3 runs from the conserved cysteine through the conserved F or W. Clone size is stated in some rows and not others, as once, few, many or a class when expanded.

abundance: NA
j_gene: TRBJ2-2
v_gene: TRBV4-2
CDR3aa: CASSPQVTGELFF

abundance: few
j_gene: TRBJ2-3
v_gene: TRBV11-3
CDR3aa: CASSLTGTGGGTQYF

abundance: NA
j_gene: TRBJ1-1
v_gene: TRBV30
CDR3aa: CAWSVPSAGSAFF

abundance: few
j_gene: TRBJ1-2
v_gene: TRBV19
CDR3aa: CASTANYGYTF

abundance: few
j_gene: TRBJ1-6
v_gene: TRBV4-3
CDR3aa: CASSQGPGQGSPLHF

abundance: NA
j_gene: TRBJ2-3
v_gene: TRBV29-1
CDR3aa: CSVLRGSTDTQYF

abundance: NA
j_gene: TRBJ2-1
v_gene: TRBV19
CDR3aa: CASSIDPNEQFF

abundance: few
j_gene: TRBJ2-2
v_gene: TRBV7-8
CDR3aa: CASNELIGGELFF

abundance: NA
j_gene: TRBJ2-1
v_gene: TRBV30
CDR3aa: CAWSRGGYNEQFF

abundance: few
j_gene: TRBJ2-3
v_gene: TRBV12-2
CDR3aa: CASRFYQGMSTDTQYF

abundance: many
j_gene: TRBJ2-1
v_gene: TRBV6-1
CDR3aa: CASSVTGQSYNEQFF

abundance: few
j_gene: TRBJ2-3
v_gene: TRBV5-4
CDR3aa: CASSSWTSGGAGDTQYF

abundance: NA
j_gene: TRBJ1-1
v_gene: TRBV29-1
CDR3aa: CSVGFLNTEAFF

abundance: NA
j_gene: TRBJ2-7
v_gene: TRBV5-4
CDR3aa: CASSLFGGAGDEQYF

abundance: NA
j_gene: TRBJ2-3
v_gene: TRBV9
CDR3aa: CASGGGPKKDTQYF

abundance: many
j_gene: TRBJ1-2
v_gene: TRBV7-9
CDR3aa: CASSLGTGGYGYTF

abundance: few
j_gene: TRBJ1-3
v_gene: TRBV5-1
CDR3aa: CASSKGDRGAGNTIYF

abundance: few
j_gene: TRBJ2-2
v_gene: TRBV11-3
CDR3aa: CASAGGGTGELFF

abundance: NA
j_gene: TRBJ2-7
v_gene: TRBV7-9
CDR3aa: CASSLVRDRGGEQYF

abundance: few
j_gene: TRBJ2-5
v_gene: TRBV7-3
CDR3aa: CASSTTSGSSETQYF

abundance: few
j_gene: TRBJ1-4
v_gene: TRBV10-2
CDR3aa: CASTGQGGEKLFF

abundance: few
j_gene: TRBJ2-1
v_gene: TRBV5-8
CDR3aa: CASSLRQAGYNEQFF

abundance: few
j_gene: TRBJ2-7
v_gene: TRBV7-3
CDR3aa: CASSLTGGSGEQYF

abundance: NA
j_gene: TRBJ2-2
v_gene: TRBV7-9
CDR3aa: CASSWRGQGWTGELFF

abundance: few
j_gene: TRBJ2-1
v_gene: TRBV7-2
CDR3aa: CASSLVAVYNEQFF

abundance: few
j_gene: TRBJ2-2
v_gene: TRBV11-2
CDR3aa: CASSSQEFSLRDEVFF

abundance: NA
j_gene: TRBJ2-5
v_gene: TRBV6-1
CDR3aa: CASSDIGRTGKETQYF

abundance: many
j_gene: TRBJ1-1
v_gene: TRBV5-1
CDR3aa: CASSSQGQTEAFF

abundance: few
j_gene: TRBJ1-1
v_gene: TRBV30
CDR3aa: CAWSVRPLGANTEAFF

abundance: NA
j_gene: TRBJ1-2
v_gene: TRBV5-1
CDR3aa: CASSLYAGGIDGYTF

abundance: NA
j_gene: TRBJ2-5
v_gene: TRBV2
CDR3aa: CASRNRQETQYF

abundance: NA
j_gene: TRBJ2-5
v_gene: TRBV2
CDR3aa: CASRTEGETQYF

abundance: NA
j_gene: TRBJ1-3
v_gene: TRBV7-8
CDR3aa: CASSRRTPGSGNTIYF

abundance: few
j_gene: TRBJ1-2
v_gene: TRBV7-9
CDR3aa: CASSLEGAAYGYTF

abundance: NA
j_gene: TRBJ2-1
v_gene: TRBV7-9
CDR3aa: CASSLITGGYYNEQFF

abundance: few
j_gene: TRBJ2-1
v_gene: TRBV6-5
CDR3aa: CASSFRLAMYNEQFF

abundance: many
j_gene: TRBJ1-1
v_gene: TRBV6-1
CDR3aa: CASIEQGSSTEAFF

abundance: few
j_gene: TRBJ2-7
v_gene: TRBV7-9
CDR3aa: CASSFTGASYEQYF

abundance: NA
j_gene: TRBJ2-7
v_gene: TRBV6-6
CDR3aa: CASRSDRSYEQYF

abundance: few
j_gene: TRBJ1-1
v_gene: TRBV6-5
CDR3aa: CASSSLGGRNTEAFF

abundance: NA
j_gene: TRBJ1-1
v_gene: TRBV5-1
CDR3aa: CASSFSQRTGGVTEAFF

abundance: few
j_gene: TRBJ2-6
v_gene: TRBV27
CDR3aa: CASSRRTGAGANVLTF

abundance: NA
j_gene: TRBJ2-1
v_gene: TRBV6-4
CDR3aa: CASRNSGGQGNEQFF

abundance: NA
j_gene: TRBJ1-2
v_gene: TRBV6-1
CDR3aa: CASTDGTGYGYTF

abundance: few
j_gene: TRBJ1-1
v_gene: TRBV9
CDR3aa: CASSPPTVMNTEAFF

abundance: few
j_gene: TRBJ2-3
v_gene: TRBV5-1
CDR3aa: CASSSSGGAIDTQYF

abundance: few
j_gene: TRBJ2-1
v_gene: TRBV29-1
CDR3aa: CSVEEGTGQPYNEQFF

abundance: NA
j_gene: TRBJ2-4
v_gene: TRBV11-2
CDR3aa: CASSLVRANIQYF

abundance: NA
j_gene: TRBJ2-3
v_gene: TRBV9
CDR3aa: CASSLRTSGTDTQYF

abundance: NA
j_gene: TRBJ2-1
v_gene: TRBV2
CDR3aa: CASEDLPGLYNEQFF

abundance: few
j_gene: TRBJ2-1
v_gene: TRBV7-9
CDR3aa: CASSPDGGRGDEQFF